Below are 5 T cell receptor beta chains sequenced from a single sample in a study of response to subunit inactivated influenza vaccine. TCRdb passed the RT-PCR reads through MiXCR, listing each CDR3 protein once. The sample records roughly 540,000 distinct CDR3 sequences, roughly a quarter being singletons. The data were also submitted as part of a second study, on T cells expressing NK-cell markers. As reported in that work: UMIs accompanied the 5'RACE template switching by which TCR beta cDNA was made.

The specimen was CD4+ T cells sorted from PBMCs, collected 12 days after vaccination. These receptor sequences come from a man in his forties or fifties who received an inactivated influenza vaccine.

The V call is TRBV7-2, the J call TRBJ2-3; D is ambiguous. Germline V gene data show CDR1 as SGHTA and CDR2 as FQGNSA. V gave up 1 base and J gave up 4 bases, with 15 bases separating them. This CDR3 spans 16 amino acids. CDR3 residues: CASSLVSGWPADTQYF. The CDR3 DNA reads TGTGCCAGCAGCTTAGTTTCCGGGTGGCCTGCAGATACGCAGTATTTT.

This clonotype was picked up a small number of times. The genes are TRBV20-1 and TRBJ1-1, with D perhaps matching TRBD1 (6 bases). Germline CDR1 and CDR2: DFQATT and SNEGSKA (reference sequence). The V end was cut by 2 bases, the J end by 5 bases, with 9 bases between. The length of the CDR3 is 12 residues. Here the CDR3 DNA reads TGCAGTGCTAGAAGAACAGGGACTGAAGCTTTCTTT. As protein: CSARRTGTEAFF.

This clonotype was seen more than once but under ten times. J is TRBJ2-1 and V is TRBV28; 10 nucleotides match TRBD2. Germline V gene sequence: CDR1 MDHEN, CDR2 SYDVKM. Trimming cost V 3 bases and J 4 bases; bases outside gene matches: 12. This CDR3 comprises 18 residues. CDR3 DNA: TGTGCCAGCAGTTTTTTCCTGGTAGCGGGGGGAACGTACAATGAGCAGTTCTTC. It yields the protein CASSFFLVAGGTYNEQFF.

The rearrangement uses TRBV7-2 and TRBJ1-4; the D gene is possibly TRBD1 (6 bases). The germline V gene has CDR1 SGHTA and CDR2 FQGNSA. V lost 6 bases and J lost 8, with 13 bases in between. The CDR3 consists of 13 residues. CDR3 in amino acids: CASSPLGGEKLFF. In nucleotides, the CDR3 is TGTGCCAGCAGTCCCTTAGGGGGGGAAAAACTGTTTTTT.

There are a few counts of this clonotype. The chain links TRBV15 to TRBJ1-4, with 7 bases matching TRBD1. The CDR3 runs to 15 residues. The germline CDR1 and CDR2 sequences are LNHNV and YYDKDF (reference sequence). The ends lost 4 bases at V and 4 bases at J; junction bases unmatched: 6. In nucleotides, the CDR3 is TGTGCCACCAGCATAGGGGGACAGAGTAATGAAAAACTGTTTTTT. This sequence encodes CATSIGGQSNEKLFF.